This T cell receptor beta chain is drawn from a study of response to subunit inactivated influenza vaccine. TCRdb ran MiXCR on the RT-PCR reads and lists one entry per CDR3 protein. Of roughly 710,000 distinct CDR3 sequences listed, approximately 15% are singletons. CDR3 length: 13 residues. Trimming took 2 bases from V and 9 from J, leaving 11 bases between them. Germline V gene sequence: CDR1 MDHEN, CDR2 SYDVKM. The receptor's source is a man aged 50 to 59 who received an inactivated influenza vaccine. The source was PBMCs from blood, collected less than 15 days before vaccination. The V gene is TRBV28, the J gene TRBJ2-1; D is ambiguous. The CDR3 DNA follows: TGTGCCAGCAGTTTAACGGCCCCTACTGAGCAGTTCTTC. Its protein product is CASSLTAPTEQFF.